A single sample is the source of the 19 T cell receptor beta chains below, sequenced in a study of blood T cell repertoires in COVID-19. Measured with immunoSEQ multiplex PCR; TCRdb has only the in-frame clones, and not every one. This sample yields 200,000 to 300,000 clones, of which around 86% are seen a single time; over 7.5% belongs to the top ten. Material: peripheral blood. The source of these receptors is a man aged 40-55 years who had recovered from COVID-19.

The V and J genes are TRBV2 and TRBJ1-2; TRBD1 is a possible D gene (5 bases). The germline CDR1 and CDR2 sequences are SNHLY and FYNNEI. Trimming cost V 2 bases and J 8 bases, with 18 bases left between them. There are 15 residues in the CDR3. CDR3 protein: CASSEIGTSSGGYTF. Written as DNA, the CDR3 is TGTGCCAGCAGTGAAATTGGGACTTCCAGCGGGGGCTACACCTTC.

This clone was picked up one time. The CDR3 region has the DNA TGCAGCGTTGAGGGACAGGGTGGCTACACCTTC. Translated: CSVEGQGGYTF. The rearrangement uses TRBV29-1 and TRBJ1-2; 9 bases match TRBD1. This CDR3 comprises 11 residues. Germline lookup yields CDR1 SQVTM and CDR2 ANQGSEA. J gave up 7 bases and V 3 bases, and 0 bases lay outside the gene matches.

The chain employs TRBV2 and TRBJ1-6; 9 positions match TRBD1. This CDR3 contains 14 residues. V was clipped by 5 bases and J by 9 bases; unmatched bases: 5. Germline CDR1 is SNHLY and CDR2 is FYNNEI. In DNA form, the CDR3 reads TGTGCCAGCAGTCCCGGGACAGGGCCTTCACCCCTCCACTTT. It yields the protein CASSPGTGPSPLHF.

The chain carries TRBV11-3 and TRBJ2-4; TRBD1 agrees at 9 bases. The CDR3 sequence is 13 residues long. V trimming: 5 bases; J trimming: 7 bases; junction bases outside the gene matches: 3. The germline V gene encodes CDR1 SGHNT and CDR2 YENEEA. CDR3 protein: CASSLGTGNIQYF. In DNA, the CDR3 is TGTGCCAGCAGCCTCGGGACAGGGAACATTCAGTACTTC.

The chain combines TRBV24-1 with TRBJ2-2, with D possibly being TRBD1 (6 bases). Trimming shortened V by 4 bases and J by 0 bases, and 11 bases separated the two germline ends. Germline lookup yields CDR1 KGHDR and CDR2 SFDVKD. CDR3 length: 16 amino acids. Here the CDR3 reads CATSDPGQSNTGELFF. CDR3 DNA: TGTGCCACCAGTGACCCGGGACAATCGAACACCGGGGAGCTGTTTTTT.

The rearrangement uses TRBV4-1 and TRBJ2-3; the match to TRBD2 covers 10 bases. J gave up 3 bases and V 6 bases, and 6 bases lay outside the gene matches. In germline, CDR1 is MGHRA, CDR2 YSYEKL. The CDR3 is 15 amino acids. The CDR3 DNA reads TGCGCCAGCAGTTACACTAGCGGGGAAACAGATACGCAGTATTTT. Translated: CASSYTSGETDTQYF.

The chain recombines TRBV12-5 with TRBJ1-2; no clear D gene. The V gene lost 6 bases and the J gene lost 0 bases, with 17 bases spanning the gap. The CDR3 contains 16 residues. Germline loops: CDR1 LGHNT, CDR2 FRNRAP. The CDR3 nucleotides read TGTGCTAGTGGCATTCTGCGCCTAGACTCTAACTATGGCTACACCTTC. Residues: CASGILRLDSNYGYTF.

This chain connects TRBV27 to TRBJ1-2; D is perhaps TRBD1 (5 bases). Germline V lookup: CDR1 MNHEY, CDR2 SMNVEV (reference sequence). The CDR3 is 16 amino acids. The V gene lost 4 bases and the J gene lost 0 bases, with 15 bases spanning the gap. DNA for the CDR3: TGTGCCAGCAGTTCCTCCCCTGGCAGGGCTAACTATGGCTACACCTTC. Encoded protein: CASSSSPGRANYGYTF.

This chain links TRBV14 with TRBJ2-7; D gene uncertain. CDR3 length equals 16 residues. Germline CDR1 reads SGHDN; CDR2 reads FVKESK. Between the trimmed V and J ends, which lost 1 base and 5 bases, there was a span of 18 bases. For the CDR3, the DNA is TGTGCCAGCAGCCAAGTATCGGCCAGGTCTACCAACGAGCAGTACTTC. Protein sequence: CASSQVSARSTNEQYF.

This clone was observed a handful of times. The CDR3 coding sequence is TGTGCCAGCAGTTACATAGATCCAGGGGGCCTGACTGAAGCTTTCTTT. Protein product: CASSYIDPGGLTEAFF. The chain recombines TRBV6-5 with TRBJ1-1, with 8 bases lining up with TRBD1. The CDR3 loop spans 16 amino acids. V was pared by 2 bases and J by 5 bases, with 10 bases of the junction left unmatched. Germline loops: CDR1 MNHEY, CDR2 SVGAGI.

The CDR3 DNA is TGTGCCAGCAGCTTATCGGCCCCCGGGAGCTCCTATAATTCACCCCTCCACTTT. This sequence encodes CASSLSAPGSSYNSPLHF. The chain carries TRBV7-2 and TRBJ1-6; D call uncertain. The CDR3 consists of 18 residues. The germline CDR1 and CDR2 sequences are SGHTA and FQGNSA. Trimming pared 2 bases from V and 0 bases from J, leaving 14 bases between.

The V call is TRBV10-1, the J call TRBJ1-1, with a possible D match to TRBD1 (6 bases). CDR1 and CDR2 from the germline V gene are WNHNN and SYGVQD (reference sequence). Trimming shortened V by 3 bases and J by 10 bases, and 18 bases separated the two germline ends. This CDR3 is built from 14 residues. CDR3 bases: TGCGCCAGCAGTGACTCCGCGGGGGGCAGGGGAGCTTTCTTT. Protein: CASSDSAGGRGAFF.

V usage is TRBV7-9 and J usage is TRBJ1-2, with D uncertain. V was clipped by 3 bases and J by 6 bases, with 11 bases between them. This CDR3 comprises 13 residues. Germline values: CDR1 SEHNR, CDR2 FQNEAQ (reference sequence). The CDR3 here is CASSFMTGNGYTF. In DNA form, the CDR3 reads TGTGCCAGCAGCTTTATGACTGGCAATGGCTACACCTTC.

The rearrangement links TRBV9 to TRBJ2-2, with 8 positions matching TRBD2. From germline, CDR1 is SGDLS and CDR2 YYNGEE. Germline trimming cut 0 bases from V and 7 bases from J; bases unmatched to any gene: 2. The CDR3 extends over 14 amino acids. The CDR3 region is CASSVALAGGELFF. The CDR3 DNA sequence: TGTGCCAGCAGCGTAGCTCTAGCGGGCGGGGAGCTGTTTTTT.

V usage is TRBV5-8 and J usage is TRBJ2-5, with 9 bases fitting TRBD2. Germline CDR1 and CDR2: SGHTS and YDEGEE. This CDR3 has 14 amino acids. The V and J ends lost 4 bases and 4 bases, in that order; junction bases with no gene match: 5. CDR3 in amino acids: CASSPGLARETQYF. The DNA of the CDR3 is TGTGCCAGCAGCCCGGGACTAGCTAGAGAGACCCAGTACTTC.

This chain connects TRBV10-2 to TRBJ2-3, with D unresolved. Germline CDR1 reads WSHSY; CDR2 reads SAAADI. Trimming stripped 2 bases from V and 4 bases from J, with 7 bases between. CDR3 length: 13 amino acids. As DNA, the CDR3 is TGCGCCAGCAGTGAGGTCTTCGCAGATACGCAGTATTTT. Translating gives CASSEVFADTQYF.

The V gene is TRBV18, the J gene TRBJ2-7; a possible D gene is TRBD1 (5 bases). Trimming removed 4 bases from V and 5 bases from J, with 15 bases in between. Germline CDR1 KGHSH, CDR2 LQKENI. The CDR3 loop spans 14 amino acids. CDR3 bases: TGTGCCAGCTCACTTATAGACAGTAACCACGAGCAGTACTTC. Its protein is CASSLIDSNHEQYF.

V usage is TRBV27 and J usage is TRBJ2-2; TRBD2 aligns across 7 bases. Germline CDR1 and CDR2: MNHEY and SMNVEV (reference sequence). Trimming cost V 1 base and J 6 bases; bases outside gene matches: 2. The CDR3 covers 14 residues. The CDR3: CASSLFGGSGELFF. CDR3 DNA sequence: TGTGCCAGCAGTTTATTCGGGGGGTCCGGGGAGCTGTTTTTT.

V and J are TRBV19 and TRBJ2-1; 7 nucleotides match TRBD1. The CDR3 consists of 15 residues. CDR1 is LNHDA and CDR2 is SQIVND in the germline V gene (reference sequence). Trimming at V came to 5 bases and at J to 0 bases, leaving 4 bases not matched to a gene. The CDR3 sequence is CASSVRDSSYNEQFF. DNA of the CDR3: TGTGCCAGTAGTGTCCGGGACAGCTCCTACAATGAGCAGTTCTTC.